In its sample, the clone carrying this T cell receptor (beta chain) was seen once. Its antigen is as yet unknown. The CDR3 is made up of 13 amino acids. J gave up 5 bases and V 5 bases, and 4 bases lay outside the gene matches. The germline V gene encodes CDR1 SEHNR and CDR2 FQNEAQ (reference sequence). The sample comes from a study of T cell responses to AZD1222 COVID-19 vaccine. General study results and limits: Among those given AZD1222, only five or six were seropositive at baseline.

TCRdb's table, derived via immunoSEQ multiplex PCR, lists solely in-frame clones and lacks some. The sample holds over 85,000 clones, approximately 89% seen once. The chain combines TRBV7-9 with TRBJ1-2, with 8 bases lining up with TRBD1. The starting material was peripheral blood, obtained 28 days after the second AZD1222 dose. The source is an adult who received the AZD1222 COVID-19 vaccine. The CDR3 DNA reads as TGTGCCAGCAGCCGGGGACAGGAGTATGGCTACACCTTC. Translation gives CASSRGQEYGYTF.